The clone carrying this T cell receptor (beta chain) was counted a single time. Its antigen is undetermined. The entry originates in a study of vaccination effects on CD4 cells after COVID-19. About the study: Viral peptide pool expansion of antigen-specific CD4+ T cells preceded sequencing in the ViraFEST assay.

Findings and limits, study-wide: Pronounced clonal contraction occurred in clones induced by infection and by vaccine late after vaccination.

V dropped 7 bases and J dropped 3 bases, with 18 bases sitting between them. This CDR3 contains 16 residues. Germline lookup yields CDR1 KGHDR and CDR2 SFDVKD. Following culture for around 9 days, CD4+ T cells were isolated. The participants, recipients of two vaccine doses, got either BNT162b2 or mRNA-1273. Both day 3 and day 7 saw half the medium replaced with IL-2 medium. Here immunoSEQ multiplex PCR was the method, and the copy in TCRdb shows in-frame clones only, minus some. The repertoire includes about 66,000 clones, around 80% of them detected once, and approximately 2.4% sits in the top ten. The chain has TRBV24-1 and TRBJ2-1, with TRBD2 as a possible D gene (6 bases). The sequence derives from a human donor who received a COVID-19 vaccine. The sample here was CD4+ T cells from PBMCs cultured without peptide, taken after COVID-19 vaccination. The CDR3 bases are TGTGCCACCAGCTATAGTCGGGGGTCTCGCTACAATGAGCAGTTCTTC. This codes for CATSYSRGSRYNEQFF.